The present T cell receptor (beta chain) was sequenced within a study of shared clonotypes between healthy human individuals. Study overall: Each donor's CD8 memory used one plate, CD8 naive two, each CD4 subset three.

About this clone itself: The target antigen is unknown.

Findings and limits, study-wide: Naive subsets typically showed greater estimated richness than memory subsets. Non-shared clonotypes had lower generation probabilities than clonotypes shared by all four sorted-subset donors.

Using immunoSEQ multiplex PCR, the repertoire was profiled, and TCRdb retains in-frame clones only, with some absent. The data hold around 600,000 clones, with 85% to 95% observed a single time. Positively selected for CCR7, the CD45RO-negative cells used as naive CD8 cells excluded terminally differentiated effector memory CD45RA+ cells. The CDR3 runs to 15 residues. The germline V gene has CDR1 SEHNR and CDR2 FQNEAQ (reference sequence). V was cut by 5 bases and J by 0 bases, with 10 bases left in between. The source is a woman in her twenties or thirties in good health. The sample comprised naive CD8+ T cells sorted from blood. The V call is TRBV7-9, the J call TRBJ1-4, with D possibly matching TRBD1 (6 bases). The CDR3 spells CASSPDSATNEKLFF. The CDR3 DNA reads TGTGCCAGCAGCCCGGACAGTGCAACTAATGAAAAACTGTTTTTT.